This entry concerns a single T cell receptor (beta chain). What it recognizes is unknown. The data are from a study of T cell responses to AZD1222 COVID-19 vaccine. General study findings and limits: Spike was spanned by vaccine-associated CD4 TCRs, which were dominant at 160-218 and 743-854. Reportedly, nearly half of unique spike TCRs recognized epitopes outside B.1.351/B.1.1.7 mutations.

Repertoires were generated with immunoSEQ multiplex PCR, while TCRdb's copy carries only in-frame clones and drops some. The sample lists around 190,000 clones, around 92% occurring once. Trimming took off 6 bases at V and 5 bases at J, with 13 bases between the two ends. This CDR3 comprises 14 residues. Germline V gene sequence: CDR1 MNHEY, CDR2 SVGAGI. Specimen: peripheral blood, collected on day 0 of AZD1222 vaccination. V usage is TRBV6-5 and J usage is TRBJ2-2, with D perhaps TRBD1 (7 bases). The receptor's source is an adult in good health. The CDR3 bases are TGTGCCAGCAGCCGCGGGACAGTGACCGGGGAGCTGTTTTTT. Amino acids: CASSRGTVTGELFF.